Listed below are T cell receptor beta chains from one sample, sequenced in a study of blood T cell repertoires in COVID-19. The assay was immunoSEQ multiplex PCR, and TCRdb's table has in-frame clones only and misses some. In the table there are 350,000 to 450,000 clones, over 75% of which are singletons. The specimen sequenced was PBMCs or T cells enriched from blood (not recorded which). These receptors all come from a man aged 25-45 years who had recovered from COVID-19. Each CDR3 is given with its conserved first and last residue. A D gene is named only where the DNA matches it firmly. Some rows mark clone size as missing; the rest say once, few, many or name a class of expanded clone.

v_call,clone_size,d_call,cdr3_length,j_call,cdr3_aa,cdr3_nt
TRBV12-3/TRBV12-4,NA,NA,13,TRBJ1-3,CASSLQSGNTIYF,TGTGCCAGCAGTTTACAGTCTGGAAACACCATATATTTT
TRBV12-3/TRBV12-4,NA,NA,13,TRBJ1-1,CASSLYRNTEAFF,TGTGCCAGCAGTTTATACAGAAACACTGAAGCTTTCTTT
TRBV28,NA,NA,15,TRBJ2-1,CASSLRPNPYNEQFF,TGTGCCAGCAGTTTACGTCCTAACCCATACAATGAGCAGTTCTTC
TRBV28,NA,NA,14,TRBJ1-2,CASSPGGGPEGYTF,TGTGCCAGCAGTCCCGGTGGAGGGCCGGAGGGCTACACCTTC
TRBV24-1,NA,TRBD1,14,TRBJ2-1,CATSDTGGRNEQFF,TGTGCCACCAGTGACACAGGGGGCCGGAATGAGCAGTTCTTC
TRBV9,NA,NA,16,TRBJ2-5,CASSPGTLPIQETQYF,TGTGCCAGCAGCCCCGGGACACTCCCTATCCAAGAGACCCAGTACTTC
TRBV11-2,many,TRBD1,13,TRBJ1-1,CASSPEWDREAFF,TGTGCCAGCAGCCCCGAGTGGGACAGGGAAGCTTTCTTT
TRBV3-1/TRBV3-2,NA,NA,15,TRBJ1-1,CASSPTRTVYTEAFF,TGTGCCAGCAGCCCGACCAGAACAGTGTACACTGAAGCTTTCTTT
TRBV7-2,NA,TRBD1,17,TRBJ1-3,CASSLSLPSGGGNTIYF,TGTGCCAGCAGCTTATCCCTCCCCTCAGGGGGCGGAAACACCATATATTTT
TRBV4-1,NA,NA,15,TRBJ2-7,CASSQERGGPYEQYF,TGCGCCAGCAGCCAAGAGAGGGGGGGACCCTACGAGCAGTACTTC
TRBV7-2,few,NA,14,TRBJ1-2,CASSLAGVRNGYTF,TGTGCCAGCAGTTTGGCAGGGGTTAGGAATGGCTACACCTTC
TRBV19,NA,NA,13,TRBJ1-2,CASSHVRADGYTF,TGTGCCAGTTCTCATGTCAGGGCGGATGGCTACACCTTC
TRBV28,NA,TRBD1,13,TRBJ2-5,CASRPTGVETQYF,TGTGCCAGCAGACCGACAGGGGTGGAGACCCAGTACTTC
TRBV10-2,NA,TRBD2,12,TRBJ2-5,CAARGEGETQYF,TGCGCCGCACGGGGGGAGGGAGAGACCCAGTACTTC
TRBV19,NA,TRBD2,13,TRBJ2-7,CASRVAGGREQYF,TGTGCCAGTAGAGTAGCGGGAGGTCGCGAGCAGTACTTC
TRBV7-9,NA,TRBD1,14,TRBJ1-6,CASSLGGTGALVLF,TGTGCCAGCAGCTTAGGCGGGACAGGGGCGTTGGTCCTCTTT
TRBV28,NA,TRBD2,14,TRBJ2-5,CASSLSGLAETQYF,TGTGCCAGCAGTTTATCCGGACTAGCAGAGACCCAGTACTTC
TRBV7-9,NA,NA,16,TRBJ2-2,CASSLGPGANTGELFF,TGTGCCAGCAGCTTAGGGCCGGGAGCGAACACCGGGGAGCTGTTTTTT
TRBV12-3/TRBV12-4,once,NA,12,TRBJ1-4,CASSTGEEKLFF,TGTGCCAGCAGTACTGGAGAGGAAAAACTGTTTTTT
TRBV28,NA,TRBD1,14,TRBJ2-7,CASRLHGTAYEQYF,TGTGCCAGCAGGTTACATGGGACAGCTTACGAGCAGTACTTC
TRBV12-5,NA,TRBD1,16,TRBJ2-1,CASGFPSGTGRYEQFF,TGTGCTAGTGGTTTCCCTTCCGGGACAGGGAGATATGAGCAGTTCTTC
TRBV4-2,NA,NA,15,TRBJ2-5,CASSQDRDFPIAQYF,TGTGCCAGCAGCCAAGATCGGGACTTCCCTATCGCCCAGTACTTC
TRBV5-1,NA,NA,14,TRBJ2-1,CASSLVAGADEQFF,TGCGCCAGCAGCTTGGTGGCAGGGGCCGATGAGCAGTTCTTC
TRBV20-1,NA,NA,14,TRBJ1-5,CSASRESSNQPQHF,TGCAGTGCTAGTCGTGAGAGTAGCAATCAGCCCCAGCATTTT
TRBV19,few,NA,17,TRBJ1-5,CASSRGIDSYSNQPQHF,TGTGCCAGTAGTAGAGGAATCGACAGTTATAGCAATCAGCCCCAGCATTTT
TRBV12-5,NA,NA,15,TRBJ2-5,CASGLSGRGEETQYF,TGTGCTAGTGGTTTGTCGGGGAGGGGGGAAGAGACCCAGTACTTC
TRBV28,NA,NA,15,TRBJ1-6,CASSLPGASTSPLHF,TGTGCCAGCAGTCTCCCAGGGGCGTCTACTTCACCCCTCCACTTT
TRBV18,NA,TRBD1,14,TRBJ1-6,CASSPGQGVGPLHF,TGTGCCAGCTCACCGGGACAGGGAGTGGGACCCCTCCACTTT
TRBV12-3/TRBV12-4,once,NA,13,TRBJ1-2,CATSPGSRVGYTF,TGTGCCACCAGTCCGGGGAGTCGAGTGGGCTACACCTTC
TRBV7-3,NA,TRBD1,15,TRBJ2-6,CASSRGGAGANVLTF,TGTGCCAGCAGTCGAGGGGGCGCTGGGGCCAACGTCCTGACTTTC
TRBV19,NA,NA,15,TRBJ2-7,CASSPRRGLGGEQYF,TGTGCCAGTAGCCCCAGGCGGGGACTCGGGGGCGAGCAGTACTTC
TRBV5-1,NA,NA,15,TRBJ2-5,CASSLAGTTSGTQYF,TGCGCCAGCAGCTTGGCCGGGACAACCTCAGGGACCCAGTACTTC
TRBV5-1,NA,NA,12,TRBJ2-7,CASSPDSYEQYF,TGCGCCAGCAGCCCGGACAGCTACGAGCAGTACTTC
TRBV6-5,NA,NA,14,TRBJ1-5,CASSYMDINQPQHF,TGTGCCAGCAGTTACATGGACATCAATCAGCCCCAGCATTTT
TRBV14,NA,NA,15,TRBJ2-7,CASSPPGTPPNEQYF,TGTGCCAGCAGCCCCCCCGGGACACCTCCCAACGAGCAGTACTTC